What follows are 20 T cell receptor beta chains derived from one specimen sequenced in a study of T cell repertoires in cytomegalovirus infection. The antigens of these receptors remain unknown. TCRdb processed the reads anew with MiXCR; each CDR3 protein has one entry. The data show 400,000 to 600,000 distinct CDR3 sequences, about two fifths seen once. The starting material was cultured PBMCs, obtained from culture after CMV antigen stimulation. The receptors originated from a human donor in good health (CMV status not recorded). Some clones in this sample may be carry-over from other donors' samples.

This sequence joins TRBV7-9 and TRBJ1-2, with TRBD1 as a possible D gene (5 bases). Germline V gene sequence: CDR1 SEHNR, CDR2 FQNEAQ (reference sequence). The V end lost 6 bases, the J end lost 2 bases, and 13 bases lay between the germline ends. The CDR3 is made up of 14 amino acids. CDR3 sequence: CASRGGALNYGYTF. The CDR3, as DNA: TGTGCCAGCAGGGGAGGGGCGTTGAACTATGGCTACACCTTC.

This clonotype was found a few times. The CDR3 coding sequence is TGTGCCAGCAGGCTGACTAGGATCCCAGATACGCAGTATTTT. The encoded protein is CASRLTRIPDTQYF. The V gene is TRBV6-6, the J gene TRBJ2-3; perhaps TRBD2 as D (6 bases). Germline assignment: CDR1 MNHNY and CDR2 SVGAGI (reference sequence). V shed 6 bases and J shed 4 bases, with 14 bases lying between them. This CDR3 has 14 amino acids.

This chain uses TRBV9 with TRBJ2-5, with a tentative D call TRBD1 (5 bases). V was cut by 2 bases and J by 2 bases, with 7 bases left in between. Germline CDR1 SGDLS, CDR2 YYNGEE. There are 13 residues in the CDR3. The DNA for the CDR3 is TGTGCCAGCAGCGTTGGGGCTCAAGAGACCCAGTACTTC. Residues: CASSVGAQETQYF.

The rearrangement joins TRBV7-2 to TRBJ2-2; no clear D. This CDR3 has 15 residues. Deletions cut 2 bases from V and 8 bases from J, with 15 bases between. Germline V gene sequence: CDR1 SGHTA, CDR2 FQGNSA. In DNA, the CDR3 is TGTGCCAGCAGCTTACCCTCCCGCTGGTCGGGGGAGCTGTTTTTT. Translating it yields CASSLPSRWSGELFF.

This chain links TRBV10-3 with TRBJ2-3; D is unresolved. The CDR3 is 15 residues long. The V and J ends lost 3 bases and 3 bases respectively, with 13 bases between them. Germline lookup yields CDR1 ENHRY and CDR2 SYGVKD. The CDR3 sequence: CAISEFRDGTDTQYF. CDR3 bases: TGTGCCATCAGTGAATTTCGAGACGGAACAGATACGCAGTATTTT.

The chain combines TRBV6-1 with TRBJ2-3; D might be TRBD2 (7 bases). The germline V and J ends were trimmed by 7 bases and 1 base, with 21 bases remaining between them. The CDR3 runs 17 residues. Looked up from germline, CDR1 is MNHNS and CDR2 is SASEGT. Written as DNA, the CDR3 is TGTGCCAGCACCCGACGGACGGGGGGCCGAGGCACAGATACGCAGTATTTT. Translated, it gives CASTRRTGGRGTDTQYF.

The V and J genes are TRBV27 and TRBJ2-1; no definite D call. CDR1 and CDR2 from the germline V gene are MNHEY and SMNVEV (reference sequence). The CDR3 has 15 residues. V lost 8 bases and J 0 bases, leaving 14 bases between the germline ends. This chain's CDR3 is CASRGTISSYNEQFF. The CDR3 DNA reads as TGTGCCAGCCGTGGCACAATTAGCTCCTACAATGAGCAGTTCTTC.

This clonotype has only a few counts. The chain combines TRBV11-2 with TRBJ2-5; 7 bases are a match to TRBD2. This CDR3 spans 16 amino acids. V dropped 4 bases and J dropped 5; count of bases not matched to a gene: 13. Germline values: CDR1 SGHAT, CDR2 FQNNGV. Here the CDR3 reads CASSSLRKTSRETQYF. In DNA, the CDR3 is TGTGCCAGCAGCTCCCTAAGAAAGACTAGCCGGGAGACCCAGTACTTC.

The chain employs TRBV6-5 and TRBJ2-1; TRBD2 matches 13 bases. CDR1 MNHEY and CDR2 SVGAGI come from the germline V gene. The V gene end was trimmed by 6 bases and the J gene end by 7 bases; junction bases not matched to a gene: 9. This CDR3 has 16 amino acids. This chain's CDR3 is CASRPTSGRVSNEQFF. The CDR3 coding sequence is TGTGCCAGCAGGCCTACTAGCGGGAGGGTTTCGAATGAGCAGTTCTTC.

The chain carries TRBV20-1 and TRBJ2-2; D possibly corresponds to TRBD2 (5 bases). V was cut by 7 bases and J by 7 bases, with 16 bases left in between. The V gene's germline CDR1 is DFQATT and CDR2 SNEGSKA (reference sequence). The CDR3 covers 13 residues. CDR3 region: CSVSRDAGGELFF. For the CDR3, the DNA is TGCAGTGTCTCTCGAGACGCGGGCGGGGAGCTGTTTTTT.

This clonotype occurred once. The V gene is TRBV28, the J gene TRBJ1-5; no clear D gene. From germline, CDR1 is MDHEN and CDR2 SYDVKM. This CDR3 comprises 13 residues. Deletions cut 1 base from V and 9 bases from J, with 10 bases between. The CDR3 here is CASSLLWDAPQHF. The DNA for the CDR3 is TGTGCCAGCAGTTTATTATGGGATGCGCCCCAGCATTTT.

The table lists this clonotype with a count of one. This chain joins TRBV19 and TRBJ2-3; 8 nucleotides line up with TRBD2. The germline CDR1 and CDR2 sequences are LNHDA and SQIVND (reference sequence). The V segment lost 1 base and the J segment 6 bases; nucleotides outside the gene matches: 6. There are 15 residues in the CDR3. The CDR3 bases are TGTGCCAGTAGTATAGCGAGCGGGAGCCGGGATACGCAGTATTTT. This sequence encodes CASSIASGSRDTQYF.

V is TRBV6-6 and J is TRBJ1-1; D unresolved. This CDR3 is built from 15 residues. The germline CDR1 and CDR2 sequences are MNHNY and SVGAGI (reference sequence). Trimming shortened V by 0 bases and J by 1 base, and 9 bases separated the two germline ends. CDR3 DNA sequence: TGTGCCAGCAGTTACTCGAAGGAGAAGAACACTGAAGCTTTCTTT. Encoded protein: CASSYSKEKNTEAFF.

This clonotype has a count of ten or more. The chain couples TRBV7-2 to TRBJ1-3, with D hard to call. The V end was cut by 1 base, the J end by 3 bases, with 10 bases between. CDR1 is SGHTA, CDR2 FQGNSA, per germline. The CDR3 contains 15 residues. The CDR3 spells CASSLGPRNGNTIYF. In DNA form, the CDR3 reads TGTGCCAGCAGCTTAGGTCCCAGGAATGGAAACACCATATATTTT.

This clonotype was observed a handful of times. The chain links TRBV7-9 to TRBJ2-2; D unresolved. The CDR3 spans 15 residues. Germline V gene lookup returns CDR1 SEHNR and CDR2 FQNEAQ (reference sequence). Trimming cost V 4 bases and J 6 bases, with 15 bases left between them. The DNA for the CDR3 is TGTGCCAGCAGCTCTACGGACCGAGGACCCGGGGAGCTGTTTTTT. Residues: CASSSTDRGPGELFF.

This clonotype appeared many times. The chain recombines TRBV7-9 with TRBJ1-1, with a tentative D call TRBD1 (5 bases). The CDR3 sequence is 15 residues long. Germline loops: CDR1 SEHNR, CDR2 FQNEAQ (reference sequence). Trimming stripped 5 bases from V and 8 bases from J, with 21 bases between. Here the CDR3 reads CASSHLRDGADEAFF. CDR3 DNA sequence: TGTGCCAGCAGCCATCTCAGGGACGGAGCGGACGAAGCTTTCTTT.

V and J are TRBV6-2 or TRBV6-3 and TRBJ2-3, with 8 nucleotides matching TRBD1. V was clipped by 7 bases and J by 2 bases; unmatched bases: 5. This CDR3 region has 14 residues. Germline loops: CDR1 MNHEY, CDR2 SVGEGT. CDR3 bases: TGTGCCAGCACCTCCAGGGGGCACACAGATACGCAGTATTTT. Translation: CASTSRGHTDTQYF.

This clonotype turned up a few times. The genes are TRBV18 and TRBJ1-1, with 8 bases identical to TRBD1. Germline V lookup: CDR1 KGHSH, CDR2 LQKENI. The CDR3 length is 15 residues. V shed 7 bases, J shed 7 bases, and the junction held 14 bases outside the gene matches. CDR3 DNA sequence: TGTGCCAGCTTAACCATGGGGCAGGGGGCGCGTGAAGCTTTCTTT. Translation: CASLTMGQGAREAFF.

The V and J genes are TRBV5-4 and TRBJ2-1; TRBD2 might be the D (6 bases). The CDR3 totals 15 residues. Germline CDR1 and CDR2: SGHNT and YYREEE (reference sequence). With 7 bases removed from V and 3 bases from J, the gap between germline ends came to 17 bases. Here the CDR3 DNA reads TGTGCCAGCCACGGAGGGCCGGGGGTCTACAATGAGCAGTTCTTC. This codes for CASHGGPGVYNEQFF.

This clonotype was seen only a few times. The chain is built from TRBV19 and TRBJ1-5, with no clear D. V was trimmed by 5 bases and J by 6 bases, leaving 20 bases between them. The CDR3 has 16 amino acids. Germline V CDR1 and CDR2: LNHDA, SQIVND (reference sequence). This CDR3 is CASSPTVWEATQPQHF. The CDR3 DNA sequence: TGTGCCAGTAGTCCCACGGTTTGGGAAGCCACTCAGCCCCAGCATTTT.